These 31 T cell receptor beta chains originate from one sample sequenced in a study of cytomegalovirus exposure and HLA in healthy donors. With 60 Vbeta and 13 Jbeta primers, the PCR was carried out. TCRdb's table, derived via immunoSEQ multiplex PCR, lists solely in-frame clones and lacks some. Of 170,000 or so clones listed, 81% are singletons. Sequenced: PBMCs. These receptors were collected from a woman in her 30s in good health and CMV-seronegative.

V usage is TRBV5-1 and J usage is TRBJ2-1, with a possible D match to TRBD2 (6 bases). The germline V and J ends were trimmed by 0 bases and 9 bases, with 19 bases remaining between them. The CDR3 is made up of 16 amino acids. Germline V CDR1 and CDR2: SGHRS, YFSETQ. The CDR3 nucleotides are TGCGCCAGCAGCTTGGTAGGTGGGACTCCAGGCGGTGAGCAGTTCTTC. Amino acids: CASSLVGGTPGGEQFF.

DNA of the CDR3: TGTGCCAGCAGCCCCGGGGGTACACAGTCTAGCACAGATACGCAGTATTTT. It encodes CASSPGGTQSSTDTQYF. The chain uses TRBV7-9 and TRBJ2-3; D perhaps matches TRBD2 (6 bases). Germline V CDR1 and CDR2: SEHNR, FQNEAQ (reference sequence). Trimming removed 5 bases from V and 0 bases from J, with 18 bases in between. The CDR3 contains 17 residues.

The V and J genes are TRBV5-1 and TRBJ1-1, with TRBD1 matching 9 bases. Germline-derived CDR1 and CDR2 are SGHRS and YFSETQ. The CDR3 is made up of 16 amino acids. Unmatched junction bases numbered 6, after V lost 0 bases and J lost 3 bases. The CDR3 protein is CASSLATGGLDTEAFF. In DNA, the CDR3 is TGCGCCAGCAGCTTGGCGACAGGGGGATTGGACACTGAAGCTTTCTTT.

The genes are TRBV9 and TRBJ2-5, with D perhaps matching TRBD2 (6 bases). V lost 4 bases, J lost 5 bases, and 15 bases lay in between. Germline values: CDR1 SGDLS, CDR2 YYNGEE. The CDR3 spans 14 residues. DNA of the CDR3: TGTGCCAGCAGCCAAAGCGGCGGGGCGGAGACCCAGTACTTC. It codes for CASSQSGGAETQYF.

The rearrangement uses TRBV5-8 and TRBJ1-1; D might be TRBD1 (6 bases). Germline-derived CDR1 and CDR2 are SGHTS and YDEGEE. The CDR3 extends over 14 amino acids. V was shortened by 4 bases and J by 2 bases, with 12 bases between the two germline ends. This CDR3 reads CASSASGANTEAFF. DNA for the CDR3: TGTGCCAGCAGCGCCTCAGGGGCCAACACTGAAGCTTTCTTT.

This rearrangement joins TRBV19 to TRBJ2-2; possibly TRBD1 for D (6 bases). The CDR3 has 18 amino acids. V was clipped by 5 bases and J by 1 base, with 20 bases between them. Germline V CDR1 and CDR2: LNHDA, SQIVND (reference sequence). This chain's CDR3 is CASSPLAGALGNTGELFF. CDR3 coding DNA: TGTGCCAGTAGTCCCCTAGCAGGGGCCCTAGGGAACACCGGGGAGCTGTTTTTT.

V gene TRBV6-1 combines with J gene TRBJ1-2; 11 bases are shared with TRBD1. Germline CDR1 MNHNS, CDR2 SASEGT. V was pared by 0 bases and J by 4 bases, with 4 bases of the junction left unmatched. This CDR3 comprises 16 residues. The CDR3: CASSEAGTGGGYGYTF. DNA of the CDR3: TGTGCCAGCAGTGAAGCGGGGACAGGGGGGGGCTATGGCTACACCTTC.

The rearrangement links TRBV28 to TRBJ2-3, with TRBD2 matching 11 bases. CDR1 is MDHEN, CDR2 SYDVKM, per germline. There are 15 residues in the CDR3. Losses at the gene ends were 1 base for V and 4 bases for J; bases not matched to a gene: 1. The CDR3 is CASSLLAGGADTQYF. CDR3 sequence (DNA): TGTGCCAGCAGTTTATTAGCGGGGGGGGCAGATACGCAGTATTTT.

In DNA form, the CDR3 reads TGTGCCAGCAGCTTAGGGGCTAGCGGGGACTCCTACAATGAGCAGTTCTTC. It codes for CASSLGASGDSYNEQFF. The V call is TRBV7-9, the J call TRBJ2-1; 9 bases are a match to TRBD2. The CDR3 has 17 amino acids. J gave up 0 bases and V 1 base, and 4 bases lay outside the gene matches. Germline lookup yields CDR1 SEHNR and CDR2 FQNEAQ (reference sequence).

This chain uses TRBV11-2 with TRBJ2-1, with 8 bases identical to TRBD1. The CDR3 extends over 16 amino acids. The germline V gene has CDR1 SGHAT and CDR2 FQNNGV. Unmatched junction bases numbered 6, after V lost 5 bases and J lost 0 bases. The CDR3 DNA reads as TGTGCCAGCAGCGACGGACAGGGCTTCTCCTACAATGAGCAGTTCTTC. Translated, it gives CASSDGQGFSYNEQFF.

The chain links TRBV27 to TRBJ2-3, with a possible D match to TRBD2 (6 bases). The CDR3 contains 14 residues. Trimming stripped 8 bases from V and 2 bases from J, with 14 bases between. Germline V gene lookup returns CDR1 MNHEY and CDR2 SMNVEV (reference sequence). The CDR3 spells CASGRGGHTDTQYF. The CDR3, as DNA: TGTGCCAGCGGCCGCGGAGGGCACACAGATACGCAGTATTTT.

The V gene is TRBV10-3, the J gene TRBJ2-1; 12 bases fit TRBD2. With V trimmed by 9 bases and J by 7 bases, 7 bases remained unmatched. Germline V gene sequence: CDR1 ENHRY, CDR2 SYGVKD. The CDR3 covers 14 residues. The CDR3 spells CAISTSGSMNEQFF. CDR3 nucleotides: TGTGCCATATCGACTAGCGGGAGTATGAATGAGCAGTTCTTC.

The J gene is TRBJ2-7, the V gene TRBV6-1; 7 nucleotides agree with TRBD1. CDR3 length: 15 amino acids. The germline CDR1 and CDR2 sequences are MNHNS and SASEGT. The J segment lost 3 bases and the V segment lost 4 bases, leaving 9 bases of the junction unmatched. In DNA, the CDR3 is TGTGCCAGCAGTGCCCCGACAGGGTTTTACTACGAGCAGTACTTC. The encoded protein is CASSAPTGFYYEQYF.

This chain connects TRBV6-5 to TRBJ2-3, with D possibly matching TRBD1 (5 bases). Looked up from germline, CDR1 is MNHEY and CDR2 is SVGAGI. This CDR3 has 14 amino acids. V was shortened by 10 bases and J by 2 bases, with 16 bases between the two germline ends. The chain's CDR3 is CATHGAFPTDTQYF. The CDR3 nucleotides read TGTGCCACCCATGGGGCCTTCCCCACAGATACGCAGTATTTT.

The chain carries TRBV14 and TRBJ1-1; D gene ambiguous. V gave up 1 base and J gave up 4 bases, with 7 bases separating them. This CDR3 spans 13 amino acids. Germline V gene lookup returns CDR1 SGHDN and CDR2 FVKESK. The CDR3 reads CASSQGASTEAFF. CDR3 DNA sequence: TGTGCCAGCAGCCAAGGGGCGAGCACTGAAGCTTTCTTT.

The chain has TRBV7-9 and TRBJ1-1; D perhaps matches TRBD1 (6 bases). CDR3 length: 15 residues. Germline V gives CDR1 SEHNR, CDR2 FQNEAQ (reference sequence). Trimming removed 5 bases from V and 8 bases from J, with 21 bases in between. CDR3 DNA sequence: TGTGCCAGCAGCCTACCCCCTACAGGGTCGCTCGAAGCTTTCTTT. Translated: CASSLPPTGSLEAFF.

The chain joins TRBV5-1 to TRBJ1-1; the D is unclear. V was shortened by 0 bases and J by 0 bases, with 9 bases between the two germline ends. Germline V gene lookup returns CDR1 SGHRS and CDR2 YFSETQ. This CDR3 is built from 15 residues. The CDR3 region is CASSLAPGVNTEAFF. The CDR3 DNA is TGCGCCAGCAGCTTGGCCCCCGGGGTGAACACTGAAGCTTTCTTT.

V and J are TRBV7-8 and TRBJ1-5; TRBD1 might be the D (6 bases). CDR1 is SGHVS, CDR2 FQNEAQ, per germline. CDR3 length equals 17 residues. Trimming shortened V by 2 bases and J by 1 base, and 15 bases separated the two germline ends. CDR3 in DNA: TGTGCCAGCAGCTTAACGTCACGGCAGGGGAGCAATCAGCCCCAGCATTTT. Amino acid sequence: CASSLTSRQGSNQPQHF. The full variable domain, with the rest looked up from reference TRBV7-8 and TRBJ1-5, is GAGVSQSPRYKVAKRGQDVALRCDPISGHVSLFWYQQALGQGPEFLTYFQNEAQLDKSGLPSDRFFAERPEGSVSTLKIQRTQQEDSAVYLCASSLTSRQGSNQPQHFGDGTRLSIL.

The chain carries TRBV4-3 and TRBJ2-6, with a possible D match to TRBD2 (5 bases). CDR1 is LGHNA and CDR2 is YSLEER in the germline V gene. The ends were cut back, 0 bases at V and 4 bases at J, with 13 bases in the middle. The CDR3 is 17 amino acids. The CDR3 DNA sequence: TGCGCCAGCAGCCAAGATTGGGGAGTTAGGGGGGCCAACGTCCTGACTTTC. Amino acid sequence: CASSQDWGVRGANVLTF.

The rearrangement joins TRBV29-1 to TRBJ2-3; 7 bases match TRBD1. This CDR3 is built from 16 residues. CDR1 and CDR2 (germline): SQVTM, ANQGSEA. V lost 1 base and J lost 1; bases outside the gene matches: 8. DNA of the CDR3: TGCAGCGTTGAAGGTAGTACAGGGGTGGGCACAGATACGCAGTATTTT. The encoded protein is CSVEGSTGVGTDTQYF.

This chain uses TRBV5-1 with TRBJ2-7, with 13 bases lining up with TRBD2. This CDR3 region has 15 residues. Trimming at V came to 1 base and at J to 6 bases, leaving 4 bases not matched to a gene. Germline CDR1 SGHRS, CDR2 YFSETQ. The CDR3 here is CASSLWTSGSSEQYF. In nucleotides, the CDR3 is TGCGCCAGCAGCTTGTGGACTAGCGGGAGTAGCGAGCAGTACTTC.

This clone came up once. The chain uses TRBV15 and TRBJ2-5; a weak D match, TRBD2 (5 bases). The CDR3 extends over 15 amino acids. Trimming cost V 0 bases and J 5 bases, with 13 bases left between them. Germline assignment: CDR1 LNHNV and CDR2 YYDKDF (reference sequence). CDR3 protein: CATSREEGIVETQYF. In nucleotides, the CDR3 is TGTGCCACCAGCAGAGAAGAGGGTATTGTGGAGACCCAGTACTTC. Full variable domain (missing parts from reference TRBV15 and TRBJ2-5): DAMVIQNPRYQVTQFGKPVTLSCSQTLNHNVMYWYQQKSSQAPKLLFHYYDKDFNNEADTPDNFQSRRPNTSFCFLDIRSPGLGDTAMYLCATSREEGIVETQYFGPGTRLLVL.

The rearrangement links TRBV7-8 to TRBJ1-3, with TRBD1 as a possible D gene (6 bases). Trimming left V 5 bases short and J 2 bases short, with 10 bases between. There are 14 residues in the CDR3. Germline assignment: CDR1 SGHVS and CDR2 FQNEAQ. The CDR3 DNA sequence: TGTGCCAGCAGCCCACAGGGCCCTGGAAACACCATATATTTT. Its protein product is CASSPQGPGNTIYF.

This chain joins TRBV27 and TRBJ1-5; 8 bases fit TRBD1. The CDR3 consists of 17 residues. Germline trimming cut 4 bases from V and 5 bases from J; bases unmatched to any gene: 13. Germline V CDR1 and CDR2: MNHEY, SMNVEV (reference sequence). The CDR3 DNA sequence: TGTGCCAGCAGTTCGCAGGGGGCGAATTATAGAGATCAGCCCCAGCATTTT. Protein sequence: CASSSQGANYRDQPQHF.

The chain employs TRBV18 and TRBJ2-5, with TRBD2 identical over 8 bases. V gave up 3 bases and J gave up 5 bases; unmatched junction bases: 11. CDR1 and CDR2 from the germline V gene are KGHSH and LQKENI. There are 16 residues in the CDR3. The CDR3 nucleotides are TGTGCCAGCTCACCCTGGACTAGCCCGGAAGGGGAGACCCAGTACTTC. This gives the protein CASSPWTSPEGETQYF.

The chain links TRBV7-2 to TRBJ1-1; 9 nucleotides align to TRBD1. V was pared by 7 bases and J by 4 bases, with 4 bases of the junction left unmatched. Germline CDR1 is SGHTA and CDR2 is FQGNSA. The CDR3 length is 13 residues. CDR3 loop: CASNRQGGTEAFF. CDR3 bases: TGTGCCAGCAACCGACAGGGGGGCACTGAAGCTTTCTTT.

This clone was recorded a few times. V and J are TRBV6-5 and TRBJ1-2; 12 bases are a match to TRBD1. In germline, CDR1 is MNHEY, CDR2 SVGAGI. V was clipped by 6 bases and J by 8 bases; unmatched bases: 7. This CDR3 contains 14 residues. The CDR3 DNA is TGTGCCAGCAGGGGGACAGGGGGCGCGGAAGGCTACACCTTC. Translation gives CASRGTGGAEGYTF.

The CDR3 loop reads CASSGRQGTTGELFF. CDR3 bases: TGTGCCAGCAGCGGCAGACAGGGTACCACCGGGGAGCTGTTTTTT. The chain links TRBV9 to TRBJ2-2; 7 bases are shared with TRBD1. The CDR3 sequence is 15 residues long. Losses at the gene ends were 3 bases for V and 4 bases for J; bases not matched to a gene: 6. In germline, CDR1 is SGDLS, CDR2 YYNGEE.

The chain recombines TRBV29-1 with TRBJ2-1, with D tentatively TRBD2 (6 bases). V was pared by 6 bases and J by 4 bases, with 13 bases between. The germline V gene encodes CDR1 SQVTM and CDR2 ANQGSEA. This CDR3 contains 13 residues. CDR3 in DNA: TGCAGCGTGTTAGCAGGAGGGTACAATGAGCAGTTCTTC. It yields the protein CSVLAGGYNEQFF.

This clone was recorded only once. V is TRBV5-1 and J is TRBJ2-5, with 7 bases identical to TRBD1. CDR1 and CDR2 (germline): SGHRS, YFSETQ. The CDR3 sequence is 14 residues long. Unmatched junction bases numbered 2, after V lost 0 bases and J lost 3 bases. This chain's CDR3 is CASSLAGQKETQYF. In DNA form, the CDR3 reads TGCGCCAGCAGCTTGGCGGGACAGAAAGAGACCCAGTACTTC.

The genes are TRBV9 and TRBJ1-6, with D tentatively TRBD1 (6 bases). This CDR3 region has 15 residues. Trimming took off 3 bases at V and 7 bases at J, with 14 bases between the two ends. Germline CDR1 is SGDLS and CDR2 is YYNGEE. The CDR3 is CASSAGDKINSPLHF. In nucleotides, the CDR3 is TGTGCCAGCAGCGCCGGGGACAAGATCAATTCACCCCTCCACTTT.